This is a list of T cell receptor beta chains from one sample in a study of blood T cell repertoires in COVID-19. Repertoires were generated with immunoSEQ multiplex PCR, while TCRdb's copy carries only in-frame clones and drops some. This sample carries about 180,000 clones, roughly 77% of them seen once, and the ten largest clones take around 7%. Material: peripheral blood. The receptors were gathered from a man in his 70s with active or convalescent COVID-19. Both conserved end residues are trimmed from each CDR3. The order of the fields is V gene, J gene, CDR3 protein.

TRBV7-9	TRBJ1-4	ASSRDRVTATNEKLF
TRBV6-5	TRBJ1-1	ASREKSEAF
TRBV3-1/TRBV3-2	TRBJ2-3	ASSQEVTSGGDTQY
TRBV5-6	TRBJ1-2	ASSPPGHSNYGYT
TRBV30	TRBJ1-6	AWSGQEESPLH
TRBV6-1	TRBJ2-1	ASSGPGTSRYGEQF
TRBV6-6	TRBJ2-3	ASSPPGLRTDTQY
TRBV29-1	TRBJ1-1	SVWGGNTEAF
TRBV4-1	TRBJ2-7	ASSQGRGTVRTDYEQY
TRBV7-2	TRBJ1-1	ASRLMTGGNTEAF
TRBV23-1	TRBJ2-5	ASGRQQRYQTQY
TRBV19	TRBJ1-4	ASSDRGYEKLF
TRBV30	TRBJ2-3	AWSPDFSLGSGAQY
TRBV10-2	TRBJ1-2	ASRAPGQYGYT
TRBV10-3	TRBJ2-3	AISDSVGTDTQY
TRBV18	TRBJ1-5	ASSPRSGAADQPQH
TRBV11-2	TRBJ2-7	ASSLAPGTYEQY
TRBV11-2	TRBJ2-1	ASSVSGTSGSEQF
TRBV7-9	TRBJ1-2	ASSLLTGGEGYT
TRBV3-1/TRBV3-2	TRBJ2-7	ASSLGLIYYEQY
TRBV3-1/TRBV3-2	TRBJ2-7	ASSPSERDSYEQY
TRBV10-1	TRBJ2-1	ASSESTSGKSMF
TRBV18	TRBJ2-7	ASSPTRGEFRGQY
TRBV6-5	TRBJ2-2	AGKEQTNTGELF
TRBV3-1/TRBV3-2	TRBJ1-4	ASSRNRVQGEKLF
TRBV18	TRBJ1-1	ASSSTGSDTEAF
TRBV4-1	TRBJ2-7	ASSPGGTSGYEQY
TRBV19	TRBJ1-3	ASSSAGGSGNTIY
TRBV7-3	TRBJ1-1	ASSLSGRGGRTEAF
TRBV10-1	TRBJ2-3	ASSGASVSSTDTQY
TRBV4-1	TRBJ2-5	ASSQVWTSGGPQETQY
TRBV18	TRBJ1-2	ASSQGQFEGGYT
TRBV11-2	TRBJ1-6	ASRGQGGNSPLH
TRBV6-6	TRBJ1-2	ASSYTGQGASGYT
TRBV11-2	TRBJ2-1	ASSLDLGQGRYNEQF